The sequence of this TCR beta chain was determined in a study of T-cell reconstitution after alpha-beta-depleted transplantation in children. The CDR3 covers 16 residues. V shed 2 bases and J 5 bases; nucleotides not matched to a gene: 8. Germline CDR1 reads SEHNR; CDR2 reads FQNEAQ (reference sequence). During its preparation, the TCRbeta library received unique molecular identifiers. TCRdb re-called the PCR reads with MiXCR, one entry per CDR3 protein. The sample carries 490,000 or so distinct CDR3 sequences, about 12% recorded once. The material was PBMCs from the stem cell graft donor, obtained from the stem cell graft. The clonotype comes from a human donor who donated a stem cell graft to a child with combined immunodeficiency. The chain combines TRBV7-9 with TRBJ2-2; TRBD2 aligns across 7 bases. Here the CDR3 reads CASSLRSGTTTGELFF. For the CDR3, the DNA is TGTGCCAGCAGCTTAAGGTCGGGGACTACGACCGGGGAGCTGTTTTTT.